What follows are 5 T cell receptor beta chains derived from one specimen sequenced in a study of somatic mutations in cytotoxic T cells in rheumatoid arthritis (dated by TCRdb to about 2017). The library was made by the immunoSEQ multiplex PCR assay. The immuneACCESS repertoire file appears here via TCRdb, limited to in-frame rearrangements. These files lack a portion of the clones; in checked studies, under half of the deficit traces to unresolved V genes, and the cause of the others is not known. Within this sample are about 6,400 clones, with around 74% of them counted one time only. The top ten hold 35% of the sample. Sequences were obtained from CD8+ T cells sorted from blood. The receptor source for this set is a woman in her 50s in good health.

V and J are TRBV5-1 and TRBJ1-2; D is uncertain. The CDR3 is 13 residues long. Germline CDR1 SGHRS, CDR2 YFSETQ. The ends were cut back, 2 bases at V and 2 bases at J, with 7 bases in the middle. The CDR3, as DNA: TGCGCCAGCAGCTTTAACAGAAACTATGGCTACACCTTC. Amino acids: CASSFNRNYGYTF. Complete variable domain (other parts from reference TRBV5-1 and TRBJ1-2): KAGVTQTPRYLIKTRGQQVTLSCSPISGHRSVSWYQQTPGQGLQFLFEYFSETQRNKGNFPGRFSGRQFSNSRSEMNVSTLELGDSALYLCASSFNRNYGYTFGSGTRLTVV.

This clone was counted a single time. This chain's CDR3 is CASSGLTGYSNQPQHF. The CDR3 coding sequence is TGTGCCAGCAGTGGCCTCACAGGGTATAGCAATCAGCCCCAGCATTTT. This sequence joins TRBV2 and TRBJ1-5; tentative D call: TRBD1 (6 bases). Germline-derived CDR1 and CDR2 are SNHLY and FYNNEI. V was pared by 4 bases and J by 0 bases, with 13 bases between. This CDR3 region has 16 residues.

This clone was detected only once. V and J are TRBV7-6 and TRBJ2-7; D not resolved. From germline, CDR1 is SGHVS and CDR2 FNYEAQ. The CDR3 is made up of 13 amino acids. The V end lost 5 bases, the J end lost 2 bases, and 10 bases lay between the germline ends. DNA for the CDR3: TGTGCCAGCAGCCCCAGTGAAACCTACGAGCAGTACTTC. Translated, it gives CASSPSETYEQYF.

The sample holds one count of this clone. The J gene is TRBJ1-2, the V gene TRBV11-3, with D maybe TRBD1 (5 bases). CDR1 and CDR2 (germline): SGHNT, YENEEA. This CDR3 region has 15 residues. V gave up 4 bases and J gave up 0 bases, with 12 bases separating them. Here the CDR3 DNA reads TGTGCCAGCAGCTCAATGACGGGGGCTAACTATGGCTACACCTTC. Its translation is CASSSMTGANYGYTF.

CDR3 coding DNA: TGTGCCAGCAGAGAGGGACAGGGGGCGGCCTACGAGCAGTACTTC. This codes for CASREGQGAAYEQYF. The chain links TRBV6-6 to TRBJ2-7; 12 nucleotides agree with TRBD1. Losses at the gene ends were 6 bases for V and 2 bases for J; bases not matched to a gene: 5. Germline CDR1 reads MNHNY; CDR2 reads SVGAGI (reference sequence). CDR3 size: 15 residues.